The next 28 T cell receptor beta chains were all read from a single sample in a study of vaccination and CD4 T cells after COVID-19. These TCRs' antigens remain unknown. The Oncomine TCR Beta short-read assay was applied to DNA of cultured CD4+ T cells. Each CDR3 protein is one row after TCRdb ran MiXCR on the PCR reads. The sample comprises some 21,000 distinct CDR3 sequences, over 40% of which are singletons, and approximately 4.9% rests with the top ten. Time point indicated: late sampling 161 to 241 days after vaccination in a few convalescent patients. The treatment denotes: roughly 10-day PBMC culture with coronavirus spike peptide pools or control peptides (ViraFEST assay). Sequencing was performed on CD4+ T cells from blood, cultured in vitro, taken about 7 months after SARS-CoV-2 vaccination. All receptors derive from a human donor who had recovered from COVID-19.

This clonotype was observed a few times. J is TRBJ2-3 and V is TRBV7-2; 7 positions match TRBD1. Trimming at V came to 5 bases and at J to 4 bases, leaving 9 bases not matched to a gene. From germline, CDR1 is SGHTA and CDR2 FQGNSA. The CDR3 runs 15 residues. CDR3 protein: CASSPGTVMADTQYF. The CDR3 DNA reads TGTGCCAGCAGCCCCGGGACAGTTATGGCAGATACGCAGTATTTT.

V usage is TRBV24-1 and J usage is TRBJ2-3; 7 positions match TRBD1. The V gene end was trimmed by 0 bases and the J gene end by 0 bases; junction bases not matched to a gene: 8. The CDR3 extends over 18 amino acids. From germline, CDR1 is KGHDR and CDR2 SFDVKD. This chain's CDR3 is CATSDLRLDRASTDTQYF. The CDR3 DNA is TGTGCCACCAGTGATTTGCGTCTCGACAGGGCTAGCACAGATACGCAGTATTTT.

CDR3 sequence: CASSPTGAFEQYF. In DNA, the CDR3 is TGTGCCAGCTCACCAACTGGGGCTTTCGAGCAGTACTTC. This sequence joins TRBV18 and TRBJ2-7, with D perhaps matching TRBD1 (5 bases). V shed 2 bases and J shed 6 bases, with 11 bases lying between them. The CDR3 covers 13 residues. CDR1 is KGHSH, CDR2 LQKENI, per germline.

This clonotype was seen a single time. CDR3 sequence (DNA): TGTGCCAGTAGTCCCCGACAGGGAAAACAAGAGACCCAGTACTTC. Translating gives CASSPRQGKQETQYF. V usage is TRBV19 and J usage is TRBJ2-5; 7 nucleotides line up with TRBD1. CDR1 and CDR2 from the germline V gene are LNHDA and SQIVND (reference sequence). The CDR3 consists of 15 residues. V shed 5 bases, J shed 2 bases, and the junction held 8 bases outside the gene matches.

The chain carries TRBV28 and TRBJ2-5, with 14 positions matching TRBD2. Trimming removed 4 bases from V and 5 bases from J; junction bases left unmatched: 6. The CDR3 is made up of 16 amino acids. Per germline, CDR1 MDHEN and CDR2 SYDVKM. The CDR3 protein is CASSSWTSGRIETQYF. CDR3 nucleotides: TGTGCCAGCAGTTCATGGACTAGCGGGAGGATCGAGACCCAGTACTTC.

The CDR3 DNA is TGCAGTGCTAGACGTGACGAATACGAGCAGTACTTC. Amino acid sequence: CSARRDEYEQYF. This chain joins TRBV20-1 and TRBJ2-7; D is unresolved. Germline CDR1 is DFQATT and CDR2 is SNEGSKA (reference sequence). The CDR3 length is 12 residues. V was trimmed by 2 bases and J by 4 bases, leaving 9 bases between them.

This clonotype was seen more than once but under ten times. The chain uses TRBV6-1 and TRBJ2-3; D could derive from TRBD1 or TRBD2 (5 bases each). CDR1 is MNHNS, CDR2 SASEGT, per germline. This CDR3 is built from 15 residues. The ends were cut back, 6 bases at V and 1 base at J, with 14 bases in the middle. The CDR3 bases are TGTGCCAGCAGACGGCTAGGGGACGGCACAGATACGCAGTATTTT. It codes for CASRRLGDGTDTQYF.

The chain carries TRBV10-3 and TRBJ1-2; 12 nucleotides align to TRBD1. The trim removed 6 bases at V and 1 base at J, leaving 6 bases unmatched. The CDR3 covers 16 residues. Germline V CDR1 and CDR2: ENHRY, SYGVKD. The CDR3 region is CAIRGQGAIGNYGYTF. CDR3 DNA: TGTGCCATCAGGGGACAGGGGGCAATCGGTAACTATGGCTACACCTTC.

J is TRBJ2-1 and V is TRBV27; TRBD2 matches 12 bases. From germline, CDR1 is MNHEY and CDR2 SMNVEV (reference sequence). The CDR3 length is 17 residues. The V and J ends lost 2 bases and 12 bases, in that order; junction bases with no gene match: 14. The CDR3 region has the DNA TGTGCCAGCAGTTTAAGGGGTTCCGGGACTAGCGGGCTCGGGCAGTTCTTC. It codes for CASSLRGSGTSGLGQFF.

This chain links TRBV28 with TRBJ2-7; 7 nucleotides match TRBD1. The germline gives CDR1 MDHEN, CDR2 SYDVKM. The CDR3 has 14 residues. J lost 6 bases, V lost 7 bases, and 12 bases had no gene match. The CDR3 coding sequence is TGTGCCAGCACCACCTTCACAGGGGCCGGCGAGCAGTACTTC. It translates to CASTTFTGAGEQYF.

CDR3 nucleotides: TGTGCCAGCAGCCCCAAGAACACCGGGGAGCTGTTTTTT. Translation gives CASSPKNTGELFF. This rearrangement joins TRBV7-9 to TRBJ2-2; no firm D call. This CDR3 has 13 amino acids. The V end was cut by 5 bases, the J end by 1 base, with 5 bases between. CDR1 and CDR2 (germline): SEHNR, FQNEAQ (reference sequence).

The J gene is TRBJ1-1, the V gene TRBV28; 7 bases match TRBD1. The CDR3 has 14 residues. The V and J ends lost 6 bases and 0 bases, in that order; junction bases with no gene match: 4. Germline-derived CDR1 and CDR2 are MDHEN and SYDVKM. The CDR3 coding sequence is TGTGCCAGCAGGGGAGGGACAGTGAACACTGAAGCTTTCTTT. This gives the protein CASRGGTVNTEAFF.

This clonotype was seen only once. This chain links TRBV28 with TRBJ2-2, with TRBD2 as a possible D gene (6 bases). V was clipped by 7 bases and J by 4 bases, with 19 bases between them. CDR1 and CDR2 (germline): MDHEN, SYDVKM. The CDR3 runs to 16 residues. CDR3 residues: CASTNNRLVATGELFF. DNA for the CDR3: TGTGCCAGCACCAATAATCGACTAGTCGCCACCGGGGAGCTGTTTTTT.

The chain combines TRBV6-2 or TRBV6-3 with TRBJ1-1, with 9 bases identical to TRBD1. The germline gives CDR1 MNHEY, CDR2 SVGEGT. The CDR3 has 13 residues. The ends lost 6 bases at V and 4 bases at J; junction bases unmatched: 3. The CDR3 DNA reads TGTGCCAGCAGGGGGACAGGGAGCACTGAAGCTTTCTTT. Translating gives CASRGTGSTEAFF.

There are a few counts of this clonotype. The J gene is TRBJ1-2, the V gene TRBV7-9, with a possible D match to TRBD1 (5 bases). The ends were cut back, 0 bases at V and 0 bases at J, with 14 bases in the middle. CDR3 size: 17 residues. From germline, CDR1 is SEHNR and CDR2 FQNEAQ (reference sequence). The CDR3 region has the DNA TGTGCCAGCAGCTTAGCGGCCCAGGGAGCCACTAACTATGGCTACACCTTC. As protein: CASSLAAQGATNYGYTF.

The chain links TRBV6-5 to TRBJ1-1; tentative D call: TRBD1 (6 bases). The CDR3 extends over 15 amino acids. Germline CDR1 reads MNHEY; CDR2 reads SVGAGI. Trimming removed 1 base at V and 2 bases at J, with 11 bases between. In DNA, the CDR3 is TGTGCCAGCAGTTACTATGGGACAAGAAACACTGAAGCTTTCTTT. It translates to CASSYYGTRNTEAFF.

The chain combines TRBV25-1 with TRBJ2-7, with 8 bases lining up with TRBD1. Trimming took 8 bases from V and 3 from J; bases not matched to a gene: 12. The germline CDR1 and CDR2 sequences are MGHDK and SYGVNS. The length of the CDR3 is 15 residues. The CDR3 sequence: CASSAGNRGDYEQYF. The CDR3 region has the DNA TGTGCCAGCTCAGCCGGAAACAGGGGGGACTACGAGCAGTACTTC.

This clonotype was seen a handful of times. The V call is TRBV19, the J call TRBJ1-2, with TRBD1 matching 7 bases. J gave up 9 bases and V 7 bases, and 14 bases lay outside the gene matches. This CDR3 comprises 14 residues. Germline V gene lookup returns CDR1 LNHDA and CDR2 SQIVND (reference sequence). The CDR3 DNA sequence: TGTGCCAGTACCGAGGGGACCGACAGGGAGCGCTACACCTTC. Its translation: CASTEGTDRERYTF.

The chain's CDR3 is CSVVDGRRVSYEQYF. The CDR3 region has the DNA TGCAGTGTAGTCGACGGGAGGCGGGTCTCCTACGAGCAGTACTTC. The chain links TRBV20-1 to TRBJ2-7, with 7 positions matching TRBD2. The length of the CDR3 is 15 residues. The junction had 12 bases not matched to a gene; V was cut back by 7 bases and J by 0 bases. Per the germline V gene, CDR1 is DFQATT and CDR2 is SNEGSKA (reference sequence).

V usage is TRBV20-1 and J usage is TRBJ1-6; 9 positions agree with TRBD1. Per the germline V gene, CDR1 is DFQATT and CDR2 is SNEGSKA (reference sequence). V trimming: 0 bases; J trimming: 7 bases; junction bases outside the gene matches: 19. The CDR3 contains 20 residues. In nucleotides, the CDR3 is TGCAGTGCTAGAGATTTGTATAGGACAGGGGCTATCCAAATCAATTCACCCCTCCACTTT. It specifies CSARDLYRTGAIQINSPLHF.

This clonotype was counted a single time. The V gene is TRBV28, the J gene TRBJ2-5; TRBD2 agrees at 13 bases. The J segment lost 3 bases and the V segment lost 5 bases, leaving 6 bases of the junction unmatched. Germline V gene sequence: CDR1 MDHEN, CDR2 SYDVKM. The CDR3 runs 16 residues. CDR3 sequence reads: CASSPWTSGSKETQYF. In nucleotides, the CDR3 is TGTGCCAGCAGTCCTTGGACTAGCGGGAGTAAAGAGACCCAGTACTTC.

For the CDR3, the DNA is TGTGCCAGCAGTGAAGGCCCAGGCGGACAGACCCAGTACTTC. Protein product: CASSEGPGGQTQYF. This chain joins TRBV2 and TRBJ2-5; D gene unclear. Between the trimmed V and J ends, which lost 1 base and 6 bases, there was a span of 12 bases. This CDR3 has 14 amino acids. In germline, CDR1 is SNHLY, CDR2 FYNNEI.

The rearrangement joins TRBV7-9 to TRBJ2-7; TRBD2 matches 8 bases. V lost 1 base and J lost 2; bases outside the gene matches: 4. Germline values: CDR1 SEHNR, CDR2 FQNEAQ (reference sequence). The CDR3 runs to 15 residues. The CDR3 reads CASSLGAGGPYEQYF. As DNA, the CDR3 is TGTGCCAGCAGCTTAGGGGCGGGGGGACCCTACGAGCAGTACTTC.

The chain links TRBV20-1 to TRBJ1-5; 7 positions agree with TRBD1. This CDR3 has 14 residues. With V trimmed by 3 bases and J by 4 bases, 6 bases remained unmatched. The germline gives CDR1 DFQATT, CDR2 SNEGSKA (reference sequence). This CDR3 reads CSARPTGENQPQHF. DNA for the CDR3: TGCAGTGCTAGGCCAACAGGGGAAAATCAGCCCCAGCATTTT.

The J gene is TRBJ2-7, the V gene TRBV7-9; D perhaps matches TRBD2 (6 bases). The CDR3 is 14 amino acids. Germline assignment: CDR1 SEHNR and CDR2 FQNEAQ (reference sequence). V gave up 7 bases and J gave up 3 bases, with 16 bases separating them. CDR3 bases: TGTGCCAGCACCGGAGGGACGGTCGGCTACGAGCAGTACTTC. Its translation is CASTGGTVGYEQYF.

The chain has TRBV7-9 and TRBJ2-1; 10 bases agree with TRBD2. From germline, CDR1 is SEHNR and CDR2 FQNEAQ (reference sequence). The CDR3 runs 16 residues. The V and J ends lost 5 bases and 4 bases, in that order; junction bases with no gene match: 8. CDR3 nucleotide sequence: TGTGCCAGCAGCGGGGGGCTAGCGGGGGTATACAATGAGCAGTTCTTC. This codes for CASSGGLAGVYNEQFF.

The chain has TRBV27 and TRBJ1-5, with 9 positions matching TRBD1. This CDR3 has 15 amino acids. The V gene's germline CDR1 is MNHEY and CDR2 SMNVEV (reference sequence). The V segment lost 6 bases and the J segment 0 bases; nucleotides outside the gene matches: 3. The CDR3: CASRVQGASNQPQHF. The CDR3 DNA follows: TGTGCCAGCAGAGTACAGGGGGCTAGCAATCAGCCCCAGCATTTT.

Only a few counts were recorded for this clonotype. This chain uses TRBV20-1 with TRBJ2-5, with 9 bases aligning to TRBD2. Per the germline V gene, CDR1 is DFQATT and CDR2 is SNEGSKA (reference sequence). The CDR3 is made up of 14 amino acids. V dropped 3 bases and J dropped 4; count of bases not matched to a gene: 6. CDR3 in DNA: TGCAGTGCTAGCCTCGGGACTAGCTTAGAGACCCAGTACTTC. Its protein is CSASLGTSLETQYF.